The present entry profiles one T cell receptor beta chain with its context. What antigen it recognizes has not been identified. Base qualities are not provided; no much larger clone lies one nucleotide away. These data are taken from a study of blood T cell repertoires in COVID-19 (TCRdb year 2020). At the level of the whole study: The collaborator samples originated in the United States, Italy and Spain and spanned the acute and convalescent phases of COVID-19. The prospective study material was composed of cDNA or gDNA derived from T cells, B-cell-depleted T cells, or PBMCs. A freely available public database, intended as a resource for researchers studying the immune response to SARS-CoV-2, is where the repertoires were released. Deeply sampled blood TCRbeta repertoires from subjects exposed to, actively infected with, or recovered from COVID-19 were included in the dataset. The sample metadata nearly always contained a de-identified subject ID, COVID-19 status, age in years and sex. HLA class I and class II types, where available, came from metadata supplied by the sample provider rather than from assay-based typing. The samples were drawn from two sources: the first 160 participants of the ongoing ImmuneRACE study, and 1,200 or so subjects contributed by 6 global collaborators. Study-wide conclusions, independent of this receptor: The amount of clinical and demographic metadata varied by source and participant and was provided uncurated.

Cut back by 0 bases and 5 bases, the V and J ends lie 15 bases apart. CDR1 and CDR2 are read off the germline V gene as SGHRS and YFSETQ. Its CDR3 holds 15 amino acids, cysteine through phenylalanine. Only the CDR3 region is kept as DNA, spanning 45 bases read in frame from base 1. Participants in the prospective study were enrolled through a virtual design, were aged roughly 18 to 90 years, and lived in roughly 26 United States geographic areas. In the prospective study, participants were assigned to cohorts based on the clinical history participants reported in a screening survey and a study questionnaire. In the prospective study, whole blood, serum and a nasopharyngeal or oropharyngeal swab were collected from each participant by mobile phlebotomists. Over a roughly 2-month period, participants in the prospective study had the option of providing additional blood draws and questionnaires. Prospective study blood samples were shipped either frozen or at room temperature before DNA extraction.

TCRbeta CDR3 regions were amplified from genomic DNA by means of the immunoSEQ Assay, a bias-controlled multiplex PCR. Concerning the study's data processing: Nucleated cell counts per sample were estimated from amplification of reference gene primers within the assay. Sequence reads were collapsed and filtered to measure the absolute abundance of every unique TCRbeta CDR3 rearrangement. For each sample, productive Simpson clonality was calculated as the square root of Simpson's diversity index over productive rearrangements. Entries here come from immuneACCESS through TCRdb and include only in-frame sequences with V and J called. Some clones fail to appear in such tables; in the studies checked, an unresolved V gene covers under half of the shortfall, and the cause of the remainder is unknown. V, J and clone size reflect that table, while D and trimming were determined from the DNA. The sample yields about 210,000 clones; 65% to 85% were counted once. 4.3% of the sample rests with the top ten.

The V and J segments used are TRBV5-1 and TRBJ2-7, and perhaps TRBD1 as D gene, on 6 matching bases. The sequence came from a man younger than 45 with acute COVID-19. Sequenced input: PBMCs or T cells enriched from blood (not recorded which). Read as DNA, the sequence is TGCGCCAGCAGCTTGGCCCCTGGGGGCGTGGACGAGCAGTACTTC. Its product reads: CASSLAPGGVDEQYF.